These 7 T cell receptor beta chains originate from one sample sequenced in a study of T-cell memory formation after mild COVID-19. TCRdb processed the 5' RACE reads anew with MiXCR; each CDR3 protein has one entry. The data contain some 600,000 distinct CDR3 sequences, roughly 17% of them singletons. The sequenced sample consisted of PBMCs or a T cell subset sorted from them (not recorded which). All receptors derive from an adult woman who had mild COVID-19 (a few samples of this study predate the infection). Cell type and time point are not known.

This clonotype was seen only a few times. J is TRBJ1-1 and V is TRBV9; D might be TRBD1 (5 bases). The V gene's germline CDR1 is SGDLS and CDR2 YYNGEE. CDR3 size: 15 residues. Trimming shortened V by 0 bases and J by 1 base, and 10 bases separated the two germline ends. This CDR3 is CASSVAPTENTEAFF. For the CDR3, the DNA is TGTGCCAGCAGCGTAGCCCCGACAGAGAACACTGAAGCTTTCTTT. Based on the CDR3 plus reference TRBV9 and TRBJ1-1, the full variable domain is DSGVTQTPKHLITATGQRVTLRCSPRSGDLSVYWYQQSLDQGLQFLIQYYNGEERAKGNILERFSAQQFPDLHSELNLSSLELGDSALYFCASSVAPTENTEAFFGQGTRLTVV.

Ten or more counts support this clonotype. CDR3 nucleotide sequence: TGTGCCAGCAGTGCGTCTATGAACACCGGGGAGCTGTTTTTT. Its protein is CASSASMNTGELFF. The genes are TRBV2 and TRBJ2-2; D uncertain. The CDR3 runs to 14 residues. V was shortened by 4 bases and J by 1 base, with 7 bases between the two germline ends. Germline V gene data show CDR1 as SNHLY and CDR2 as FYNNEI.

V and J are TRBV1 and TRBJ2-3. TRBV1 is tagged as a pseudogene. CDR3 size: 14 residues. This CDR3 is CTSSPRPVTDTQYF. CDR3 DNA: TGCACCAGCAGCCCCCGACCAGTCACAGATACGCAGTATTTT.

The V gene is TRBV12-3 or TRBV12-4, the J gene TRBJ1-6; D not resolved. The ends were cut back, 5 bases at V and 15 bases at J, with 14 bases in the middle. The CDR3 sequence is 12 residues long. CDR3 sequence reads: CASSPSPILLHF. CDR3 DNA: TGTGCCAGCAGTCCCTCTCCTATACTCCTCCACTTT.

The chain joins TRBV4-1 to TRBJ2-3; possible D gene TRBD2, 7 bases. Trimming shortened V by 0 bases and J by 5 bases, and 12 bases separated the two germline ends. CDR3 size: 15 residues. Germline assignment: CDR1 MGHRA and CDR2 YSYEKL. The CDR3 here is CASSQERGLGDTQYF. The DNA for the CDR3 is TGCGCCAGCAGCCAAGAGCGGGGGCTGGGAGATACGCAGTATTTT.

This clonotype was recorded a few times. The rearrangement joins TRBV7-2 to TRBJ1-2, with D tentatively TRBD1 (5 bases). V was pared by 0 bases and J by 7 bases, with 12 bases between. There are 14 residues in the CDR3. Germline V lookup: CDR1 SGHTA, CDR2 FQGNSA. CDR3 residues: CASSLAPGKGGYTF. CDR3 coding DNA: TGTGCCAGCAGCTTAGCTCCAGGGAAGGGTGGCTACACCTTC.

This clonotype turned up a few times. The V gene is TRBV7-9, the J gene TRBJ1-3; no clear D gene. The CDR3 has 16 amino acids. Per germline, CDR1 SEHNR and CDR2 FQNEAQ (reference sequence). V was clipped by 1 base and J by 4 bases, with 14 bases between them. The CDR3: CASSLEISGPGNTIYF. The CDR3 nucleotides read TGTGCCAGCAGCTTAGAGATTTCCGGGCCGGGAAACACCATATATTTT.